The 3 T cell receptor beta chains below come from one sample, sequenced in a study of Graves' ophthalmopathy and Graves' hyperthyroidism. Scientists amplified the TCR beta CDR3 regions from RNA transcripts. HTBI primers were used in a first-round RT-PCR, which preceded a second-round multiplex PCR. TCRdb reanalysed the multiplex PCR reads using MiXCR and keeps one entry per CDR3 protein. In the table there are 220,000 or so distinct CDR3 sequences, roughly a fifth of which are singletons. Sequenced sample: peripheral blood. These receptors were collected from a woman aged 45-59 years with Graves' ophthalmopathy.

This clonotype came up many times. This chain links TRBV7-2 with TRBJ2-7; a weak D match, TRBD1 (5 bases). V lost 0 bases and J lost 2, with 11 bases in between. The CDR3 extends over 15 amino acids. The germline V gene encodes CDR1 SGHTA and CDR2 FQGNSA. The CDR3 bases are TGTGCCAGCAGCTTAGCAGGCCAGGGCACCTACGAGCAGTACTTC. Translating gives CASSLAGQGTYEQYF.

V and J are TRBV19 and TRBJ2-2, with D tentatively TRBD2 (6 bases). This CDR3 region has 15 residues. Trimming removed 5 bases from V and 1 base from J, with 11 bases in between. Germline CDR1 and CDR2: LNHDA and SQIVND (reference sequence). CDR3 protein: CASSELAMNTGELFF. In DNA form, the CDR3 reads TGTGCCAGTAGTGAACTAGCTATGAACACCGGGGAGCTGTTTTTT.

This clonotype was counted ten times or more. CDR3 sequence: CASSISEGNIQYF. Here the CDR3 DNA reads TGTGCCAGCAGTATTAGCGAAGGAAACATTCAGTACTTC. The chain uses TRBV12-3 or TRBV12-4 and TRBJ2-4; a possible D gene is TRBD2 (5 bases). With 5 bases removed from V and 6 bases from J, the gap between germline ends came to 11 bases. CDR3 size: 13 residues.